Given below is one TCR beta chain in context. These data originate in a study of blood T cell repertoires in COVID-19. Background on the study: The analysed material was cDNA or gDNA that came from T cells, B-cell-depleted T cells, or PBMCs.

The table came from immunoSEQ multiplex PCR; TCRdb's copy has only in-frame clones and leaves some out. The table includes fewer than 60,000 clones, under 95% detected once. The CDR3 covers 13 residues. V lost 6 bases, J lost 0 bases, and 8 bases lay in between. Germline lookup yields CDR1 MNHNY and CDR2 SVGAGI (reference sequence). The sequenced material came from peripheral blood. This sequence was found in a human donor in a cohort sampled during active COVID-19. V and J are TRBV6-6 and TRBJ1-1; no reliable D call. CDR3 residues: CASRTTVNTEAFF. CDR3 nucleotides: TGTGCCAGCAGAACCACAGTGAACACTGAAGCTTTCTTT.